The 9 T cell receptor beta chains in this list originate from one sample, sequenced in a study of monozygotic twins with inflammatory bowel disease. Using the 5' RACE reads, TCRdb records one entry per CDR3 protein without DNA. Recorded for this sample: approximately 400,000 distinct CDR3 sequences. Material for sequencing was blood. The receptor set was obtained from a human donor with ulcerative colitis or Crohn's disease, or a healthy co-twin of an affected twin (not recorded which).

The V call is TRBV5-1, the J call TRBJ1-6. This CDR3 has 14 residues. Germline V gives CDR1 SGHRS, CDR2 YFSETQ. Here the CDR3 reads CASSDADLSSPLHF.

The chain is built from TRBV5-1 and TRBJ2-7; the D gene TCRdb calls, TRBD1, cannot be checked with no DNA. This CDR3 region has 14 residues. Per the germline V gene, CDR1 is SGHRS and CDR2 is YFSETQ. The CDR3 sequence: CASSWEDISYEQYF.

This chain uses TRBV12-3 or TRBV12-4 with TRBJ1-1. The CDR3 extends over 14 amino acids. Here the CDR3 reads CASSFQVGGTEAFF.

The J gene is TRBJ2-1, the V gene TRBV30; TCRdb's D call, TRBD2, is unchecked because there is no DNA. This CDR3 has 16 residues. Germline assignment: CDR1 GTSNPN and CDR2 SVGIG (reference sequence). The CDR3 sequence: CAWSVDRGLHYNEQFF.

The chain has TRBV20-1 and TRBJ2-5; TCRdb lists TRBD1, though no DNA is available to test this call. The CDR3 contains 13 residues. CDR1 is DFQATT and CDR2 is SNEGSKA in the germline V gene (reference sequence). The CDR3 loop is CSAPRTGEETQYF.

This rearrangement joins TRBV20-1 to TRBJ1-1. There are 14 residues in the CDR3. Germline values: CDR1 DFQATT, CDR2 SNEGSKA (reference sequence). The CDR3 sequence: CSALSGITNTEAFF.

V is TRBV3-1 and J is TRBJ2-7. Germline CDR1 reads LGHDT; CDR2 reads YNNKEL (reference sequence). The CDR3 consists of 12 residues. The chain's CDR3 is CASSQVRNEQYF.

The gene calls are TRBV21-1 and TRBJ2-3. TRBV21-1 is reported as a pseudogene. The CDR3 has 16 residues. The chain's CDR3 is CASSKYRRMLFYTQYF.

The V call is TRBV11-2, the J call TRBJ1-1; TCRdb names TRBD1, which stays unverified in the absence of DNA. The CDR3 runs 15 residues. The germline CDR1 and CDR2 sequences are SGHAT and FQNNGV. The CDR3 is CASSLANGGRGRAFF.